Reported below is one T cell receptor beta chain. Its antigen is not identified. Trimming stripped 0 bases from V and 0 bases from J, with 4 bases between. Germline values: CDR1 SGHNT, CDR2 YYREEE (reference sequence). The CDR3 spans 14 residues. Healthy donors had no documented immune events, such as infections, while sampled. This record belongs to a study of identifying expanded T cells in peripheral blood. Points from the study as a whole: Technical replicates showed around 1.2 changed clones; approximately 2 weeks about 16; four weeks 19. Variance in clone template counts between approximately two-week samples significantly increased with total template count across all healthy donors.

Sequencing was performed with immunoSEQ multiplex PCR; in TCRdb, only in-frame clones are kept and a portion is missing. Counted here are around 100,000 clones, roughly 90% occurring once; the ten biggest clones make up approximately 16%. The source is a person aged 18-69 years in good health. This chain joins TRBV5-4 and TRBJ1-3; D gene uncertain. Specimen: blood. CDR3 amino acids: CASSLDSSGNTIYF. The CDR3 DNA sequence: TGTGCCAGCAGCTTGGATTCCTCTGGAAACACCATATATTTT.